The T cell receptor beta chain described here comes from a study of cytomegalovirus exposure and HLA in healthy donors. In the study overall: Caucasian-associated ancestry cluster membership applied to under 85% of under 450 genotyped donors.

Study observations and caveats: TCR beta sequences numbering 15,000 to 20,000 were associated with HLA alleles at 0.05 false discovery rate in a later analysis. Later analysis identified a missense DCLRE1C variant that was linked to TCR beta V- and J-gene trimming.

This clone was seen only a few times. Its antigen is currently unknown. The PCR was carried out with 60 Vbeta primers and 13 Jbeta primers. The table came from immunoSEQ multiplex PCR; TCRdb's copy has only in-frame clones and leaves some out. This sample has approximately 190,000 clones; over 80% occur once, and the top ten carry roughly 6%. The sequenced sample consisted of PBMCs. The sequence came from a man in his forties in good health and CMV-seropositive.

DNA of the CDR3: TGTGCCAGCATCTGGACAGGGGGCGCAGATACGCAGTATTTT. Translated, it gives CASIWTGGADTQYF. The gene calls are TRBV2 and TRBJ2-3; 11 nucleotides agree with TRBD1. The V gene end was trimmed by 7 bases and the J gene end by 4 bases; junction bases not matched to a gene: 4. The CDR3 is 14 amino acids. CDR1 is SNHLY and CDR2 is FYNNEI in the germline V gene.